These 10 T cell receptor beta chains were all obtained from the same sample, sequenced in a study of T cells in Graves' hyperthyroidism and ophthalmopathy (dated by TCRdb to between 2017 and 2020). Library prep was done by multiplex PCR. For sequencing, an Illumina HiSeq 2000 was employed. The TCR beta CDR3 regions were amplified from the RNA transcripts. The TCR CDR3 was subjected to a first round of RT-PCR using the HTBI primer set and the Qiagen OneStep RT-PCR kit. Through fastp at Q25 and MiXCR, TCRdb rebuilt clones from the public reads, retaining in-frame beta chains. All rows with the same CDR3 protein become a single entry with the most common DNA and genes. A total of fewer than 650,000 distinct CDR3 sequences appear in this sample, approximately 15% of them only once. The top ten clonotypes cover roughly 6.2% of the sample. The specimen was blood. The receptors derive from a woman aged 25 to 39 with Graves' hyperthyroidism that later progressed to Graves' ophthalmopathy.

In this sample, this clonotype turned up many times. Here the CDR3 DNA reads TGTGCCATCAGTGACTCGGCTAGTGCACTTTACGAGCAGTACTTC. This encodes CAISDSASALYEQYF. This chain joins TRBV10-3 and TRBJ2-7; D not resolved. CDR1 ENHRY and CDR2 SYGVKD come from the germline V gene. V dropped 3 bases and J dropped 4 bases, with 16 bases sitting between them. The CDR3 has 15 amino acids.

This clonotype was counted at least ten times. The chain carries TRBV7-9 and TRBJ1-4, with D possibly TRBD1 on 5 matching bases. Germline-derived CDR1 and CDR2 are SEHNR and FQNEAQ (reference sequence). The CDR3 is 16 residues long. Trimming removed 1 base at V and 4 bases at J, with 13 bases between. CDR3 region: CASSLGGAGGNEKLFF. DNA for the CDR3: TGTGCCAGCAGCTTAGGTGGGGCAGGCGGTAATGAAAAACTGTTTTTT. The full variable domain, in which reference TRBV7-9 and TRBJ1-4 provide the parts outside the CDR3, is DTGVSQNPRHKITKRGQNVTFRCDPISEHNRLYWYRQTLGQGPEFLTYFQNEAQLEKSRLLSDRFSAERPKGSFSTLEIQRTEQGDSAMYLCASSLGGAGGNEKLFFGSGTQLSVL.

In regard to this clonotype: A read error may account for a junction end that differs from germline. The V and J genes are TRBV6-1 and TRBJ1-6; D unclear. CDR3 length equals 14 residues. Germline assignment: CDR1 MNHNS and CDR2 SASEGT. Written as DNA, the CDR3 is TGTGCCATCAGTGAGTCCCTCGGGATTTCGCCCCTCCACTTT. Its translation is CAISESLGISPLHF.

This clonotype showed up many times. The genes are TRBV7-8 and TRBJ2-3; D is undetermined. The CDR3 is 15 amino acids. The V and J ends lost 5 bases and 1 base respectively, with 13 bases between them. CDR1 is SGHVS, CDR2 FQNEAQ, per germline. For the CDR3, the DNA is TGTGCCAGCAGCCCCGAGTTTTCTGGCACAGATACGCAGTATTTT. Amino acid sequence: CASSPEFSGTDTQYF.

This sequence joins TRBV6-1 and TRBJ1-3, with 8 bases identical to TRBD1. V trimming: 4 bases; J trimming: 3 bases; junction bases outside the gene matches: 8. Germline loops: CDR1 MNHNS, CDR2 SASEGT. The CDR3 contains 16 residues. The CDR3 here is CASSARAGGFGNTIYF. CDR3 nucleotides: TGTGCCAGCAGTGCCAGAGCAGGGGGCTTTGGAAACACCATATATTTT.

The chain has TRBV2 and TRBJ2-1; D might be TRBD1 (5 bases). This CDR3 is built from 12 residues. CDR1 SNHLY and CDR2 FYNNEI come from the germline V gene. The V end lost 6 bases, the J end lost 4 bases, and 7 bases lay between the germline ends. The CDR3: CASSRVYNEQFF. The CDR3 DNA sequence: TGTGCCAGCAGCAGGGTATACAATGAGCAGTTCTTC.

This clonotype has a handful of counts. The genes are TRBV19 and TRBJ1-2; perhaps TRBD1 as D (5 bases). V was trimmed by 3 bases and J by 4 bases, leaving 15 bases between them. This CDR3 comprises 15 residues. Germline CDR1 and CDR2: LNHDA and SQIVND (reference sequence). CDR3 protein: CASSIGRTTGYGYTF. The CDR3 DNA sequence: TGTGCCAGTAGTATCGGGCGTACAACAGGCTATGGCTACACCTTC.

This clonotype was picked up many times. This chain joins TRBV15 and TRBJ2-1; 10 positions match TRBD2. Germline assignment: CDR1 LNHNV and CDR2 YYDKDF (reference sequence). The V gene end was trimmed by 1 base and the J gene end by 8 bases; junction bases not matched to a gene: 8. This CDR3 is 16 amino acids long. The CDR3 sequence is CATSRGSSGREYEQFF. The CDR3 DNA reads as TGTGCCACCAGCAGAGGATCGAGCGGGAGGGAATATGAGCAGTTCTTC.

Turning to this clonotype: Since a much larger clone is just one base distant, this may be a read error. DNA for the CDR3: TGTGCCAGCCCGCAAGGCGAACCGGGACATTGGGAGGGCTACACCTTC. It specifies CASPQGEPGHWEGYTF. The gene calls are TRBV18 and TRBJ1-2; D is possibly TRBD1 (6 bases). The V end was cut by 8 bases, the J end by 8 bases, with 27 bases between. CDR1 and CDR2 (germline): KGHSH, LQKENI. The CDR3 sequence is 16 residues long.

A remark on this clonotype: Just one base apart from a much larger clone, this may be a read error. The chain carries TRBV13 and TRBJ1-5, with TRBD1 as a possible D gene (6 bases). Looked up from germline, CDR1 is PRHDT and CDR2 is FYEKMQ (reference sequence). V gave up 2 bases and J gave up 7 bases, with 15 bases separating them. CDR3 length equals 15 residues. CDR3: CASSLSGGVGQPQHF. The CDR3 DNA sequence: TGTGCCAGCAGCTTAAGCGGGGGCGTGGGGCAGCCCCAGCATTTT.